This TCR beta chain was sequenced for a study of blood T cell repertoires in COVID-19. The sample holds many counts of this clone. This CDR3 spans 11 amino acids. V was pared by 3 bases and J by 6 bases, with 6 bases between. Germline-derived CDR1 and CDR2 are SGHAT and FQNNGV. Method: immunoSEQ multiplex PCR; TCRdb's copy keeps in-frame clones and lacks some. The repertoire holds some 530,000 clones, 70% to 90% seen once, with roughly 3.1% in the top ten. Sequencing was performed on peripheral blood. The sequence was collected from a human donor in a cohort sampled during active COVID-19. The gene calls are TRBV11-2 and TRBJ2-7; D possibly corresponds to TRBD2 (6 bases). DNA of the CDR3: TGTGCCAGCAGCTTCGGGGGCGAGCAGTACTTC. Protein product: CASSFGGEQYF.